The next 31 T cell receptor beta chains were all read from a single sample in a study of shared clonotypes between healthy human individuals. Some clones are missing from TCRdb's copy, which holds only in-frame ones; the method was immunoSEQ multiplex PCR. In the table there are millions of clones, 85% to 95% of which are singletons. The sample comprised naive CD4+ T cells sorted from blood. Noted subset: CD45RA+ positively selected. The source is a man between 18 and 35 years old in good health.

This clone appeared once. The V gene is TRBV27, the J gene TRBJ2-2; perhaps TRBD1 as D (6 bases). Trimming took 1 base from V and 4 from J, leaving 13 bases between them. This CDR3 spans 16 amino acids. Germline-derived CDR1 and CDR2 are MNHEY and SMNVEV (reference sequence). The CDR3 DNA follows: TGTGCCAGCAGTTTATTGACTACAGGGAGCACCGGGGAGCTGTTTTTT. This encodes CASSLLTTGSTGELFF.

The chain uses TRBV5-4 and TRBJ1-5; D call uncertain. The CDR3 spans 14 residues. Germline V gene data show CDR1 as SGHNT and CDR2 as YYREEE (reference sequence). Between the trimmed V and J ends, which lost 3 bases and 5 bases, there was a span of 12 bases. CDR3 DNA sequence: TGTGCCAGCAGCTGTAAACAGAGCCATCAGCCCCAGCATTTT. Amino acid sequence: CASSCKQSHQPQHF.

The chain combines TRBV5-4 with TRBJ2-7; D is undetermined. Trimming cost V 4 bases and J 0 bases, with 14 bases left between them. Germline values: CDR1 SGHNT, CDR2 YYREEE (reference sequence). This CDR3 has 15 residues. CDR3 residues: CASSRRAQSSYEQYF. CDR3 nucleotides: TGTGCCAGCAGCCGTCGCGCACAGAGCTCCTACGAGCAGTACTTC.

The rearrangement uses TRBV19 and TRBJ1-4; D gene uncertain. The V gene's germline CDR1 is LNHDA and CDR2 SQIVND (reference sequence). The CDR3 runs 13 residues. Between the trimmed V and J ends, which lost 5 bases and 4 bases, there was a span of 8 bases. The CDR3 region is CASSGRNNEKLFF. The CDR3 coding sequence is TGTGCCAGTAGTGGGCGGAATAATGAAAAACTGTTTTTT. The full variable domain, in which reference TRBV19 and TRBJ1-4 provide the parts outside the CDR3, is DGGITQSPKYLFRKEGQNVTLSCEQNLNHDAMYWYRQDPGQGLRLIYYSQIVNDFQKGDIAEGYSVSREKKESFPLTVTSAQKNPTAFYLCASSGRNNEKLFFGSGTQLSVL.

The chain couples TRBV30 to TRBJ2-5; D unclear. The V gene's germline CDR1 is GTSNPN and CDR2 SVGIG (reference sequence). The CDR3 covers 10 residues. The germline V and J ends were trimmed by 3 bases and 3 bases, with 2 bases remaining between them. The CDR3 is CAWREETQYF. DNA of the CDR3: TGTGCCTGGAGGGAAGAGACCCAGTACTTC.

This clone was counted a single time. V usage is TRBV7-2 and J usage is TRBJ2-1; 10 bases are a match to TRBD2. This CDR3 comprises 16 residues. Germline CDR1 reads SGHTA; CDR2 reads FQGNSA. J gave up 15 bases and V 4 bases, and 18 bases lay outside the gene matches. DNA for the CDR3: TGTGCCAGCAGCTCCTCCTCCGGGACTAGCGCTTTTGGTCGGTTCTTC. It yields the protein CASSSSSGTSAFGRFF.

This clone was detected only a few times. The chain joins TRBV7-9 to TRBJ1-6; a weak D match, TRBD1 (5 bases). CDR3 length: 17 residues. V was cut by 5 bases and J by 0 bases, with 14 bases left in between. Per the germline V gene, CDR1 is SEHNR and CDR2 is FQNEAQ (reference sequence). CDR3 loop: CASSEPRGSSYNSPLHF. The CDR3 DNA follows: TGTGCCAGCAGCGAACCCCGGGGCAGCTCCTATAATTCACCCCTCCACTTT.

For the CDR3, the DNA is TGCGCCAGCAGCTTTGGACTAGCCCTTAAAGACGAGCAGTACTTC. Encoded protein: CASSFGLALKDEQYF. V is TRBV10-2 and J is TRBJ2-7, with 8 bases fitting TRBD2. This CDR3 spans 15 amino acids. Germline assignment: CDR1 WSHSY and CDR2 SAAADI. V trimming: 6 bases; J trimming: 5 bases; junction bases outside the gene matches: 12.

The chain links TRBV5-4 to TRBJ1-1, with a possible D match to TRBD1 (6 bases). The germline V gene has CDR1 SGHNT and CDR2 YYREEE (reference sequence). V was clipped by 1 base and J by 5 bases, with 18 bases between them. The CDR3 covers 16 residues. CDR3 residues: CASSLFGARGGTEAFF. For the CDR3, the DNA is TGTGCCAGCAGCTTGTTTGGGGCCAGGGGCGGAACTGAAGCTTTCTTT.

The J gene is TRBJ1-6, the V gene TRBV7-6; TRBD1 is a possible D gene (5 bases). Germline V CDR1 and CDR2: SGHVS, FNYEAQ. This CDR3 spans 18 amino acids. With 0 bases removed from V and 0 bases from J, the gap between germline ends came to 12 bases. The CDR3 nucleotides read TGTGCCAGCAGCTTAGCCGGGACCCTGGGCTCCTATAATTCACCCCTCCACTTT. It is translated as CASSLAGTLGSYNSPLHF.

This clone appeared a few times. This chain connects TRBV7-9 to TRBJ1-1; D is uncertain. The V end lost 8 bases, the J end lost 3 bases, and 16 bases lay between the germline ends. CDR1 SEHNR and CDR2 FQNEAQ come from the germline V gene (reference sequence). The CDR3 loop spans 14 amino acids. This chain's CDR3 is CASANPPLDTEAFF. CDR3 sequence (DNA): TGTGCCAGCGCCAATCCGCCCCTGGACACTGAAGCTTTCTTT.

The chain is built from TRBV7-9 and TRBJ2-7; 11 nucleotides agree with TRBD1. The CDR3 runs to 15 residues. Trimming at V came to 4 bases and at J to 5 bases, leaving 7 bases not matched to a gene. CDR1 is SEHNR and CDR2 is FQNEAQ in the germline V gene (reference sequence). As DNA, the CDR3 is TGTGCCAGCAGCTCCCGGGACAGGGGGTTCCACGAGCAGTACTTC. Amino acids: CASSSRDRGFHEQYF.

The chain employs TRBV29-1 and TRBJ1-1; no clear D. CDR1 SQVTM and CDR2 ANQGSEA come from the germline V gene. V dropped 6 bases and J dropped 0 bases, with 20 bases sitting between them. The CDR3 covers 16 residues. CDR3 loop: CSVSPAVRQMNTEAFF. CDR3 coding DNA: TGCAGCGTCAGCCCTGCAGTTAGACAAATGAACACTGAAGCTTTCTTT.

A remark on this clone: In the same sample, other DNA sequences code for this CDR3. The rearrangement links TRBV5-8 to TRBJ2-7; D assignment may be TRBD1 or TRBD2 (5 bases each). The CDR3 extends over 13 amino acids. Trimming pared 2 bases from V and 2 bases from J, leaving 8 bases between. CDR1 and CDR2 (germline): SGHTS, YDEGEE. The CDR3 DNA follows: TGTGCCAGCAGCTTCGTGGGACCCTACGAGCAGTACTTC. This codes for CASSFVGPYEQYF.

The rearrangement uses TRBV6-6 and TRBJ1-1; D is perhaps TRBD1 (5 bases). CDR1 and CDR2 from the germline V gene are MNHNY and SVGAGI (reference sequence). The CDR3 is made up of 13 amino acids. Trimming stripped 0 bases from V and 9 bases from J, with 11 bases between. Here the CDR3 reads CASSYSVRGQAFF. The CDR3 region has the DNA TGTGCCAGCAGTTACTCCGTGAGGGGCCAAGCTTTCTTT.

The chain uses TRBV6-5 and TRBJ2-3, with 7 bases that match TRBD2. V trimming: 5 bases; J trimming: 5 bases; junction bases outside the gene matches: 10. This CDR3 region has 15 residues. Germline CDR1 and CDR2: MNHEY and SVGAGI. CDR3 protein: CASSPSGRVEDTQYF. Written as DNA, the CDR3 is TGTGCCAGCAGTCCCTCGGGGAGGGTCGAAGATACGCAGTATTTT.

The gene calls are TRBV7-2 and TRBJ1-6; perhaps TRBD1 as D (5 bases). The CDR3 runs 15 residues. Germline assignment: CDR1 SGHTA and CDR2 FQGNSA. With 2 bases removed from V and 9 bases from J, the gap between germline ends came to 14 bases. The chain's CDR3 is CASSLKERGTSPLHF. CDR3 coding DNA: TGTGCCAGCAGCTTAAAGGAGAGGGGAACTTCACCCCTCCACTTT.

The V and J genes are TRBV7-2 and TRBJ1-6; 9 nucleotides agree with TRBD1. CDR3 length: 16 amino acids. With V trimmed by 0 bases and J by 6 bases, 3 bases remained unmatched. Germline V gene lookup returns CDR1 SGHTA and CDR2 FQGNSA. Here the CDR3 DNA reads TGTGCCAGCAGCTTAGCCGGGACAGGGATTAATTCACCCCTCCACTTT. Translating it yields CASSLAGTGINSPLHF.

This sequence joins TRBV6-5 and TRBJ1-1; D might be TRBD1 (6 bases). The ends were cut back, 0 bases at V and 5 bases at J, with 16 bases in the middle. Germline V gene lookup returns CDR1 MNHEY and CDR2 SVGAGI. CDR3 length: 16 residues. CDR3 amino acids: CASSYSPQGSDTEAFF. The CDR3 DNA is TGTGCCAGCAGTTACTCCCCACAGGGTTCTGATACTGAAGCTTTCTTT.

The chain links TRBV14 to TRBJ2-1; the match to TRBD1 covers 9 bases. The J segment lost 6 bases and the V segment lost 5 bases, leaving 8 bases of the junction unmatched. This CDR3 comprises 15 residues. Germline CDR1 SGHDN, CDR2 FVKESK. In DNA, the CDR3 is TGTGCCAGCAGCTACGACAGGGGGAGATCCAATGAGCAGTTCTTC. Translating it yields CASSYDRGRSNEQFF.

As regards this clone: The sample contains more than one DNA sequence encoding this CDR3. CDR3 DNA: TGCGCCAGCAGCTTGGGTAGGGAGGGAGATACGCAGTATTTT. Translation: CASSLGREGDTQYF. The chain couples TRBV5-1 to TRBJ2-3, with 7 nucleotides matching TRBD2. Germline-derived CDR1 and CDR2 are SGHRS and YFSETQ. J gave up 5 bases and V 0 bases, and 3 bases lay outside the gene matches. This CDR3 is built from 14 residues.

The V gene is TRBV29-1, the J gene TRBJ2-2, with D hard to call. Germline CDR1 reads SQVTM; CDR2 reads ANQGSEA. This CDR3 is built from 12 residues. V shed 4 bases and J shed 6 bases, with 9 bases lying between them. CDR3 loop: CSVAKGPGELFF. CDR3 nucleotide sequence: TGCAGCGTTGCAAAGGGTCCCGGGGAGCTGTTTTTT.

The V gene is TRBV15, the J gene TRBJ2-3, with TRBD1 matching 8 bases. V trimming: 7 bases; J trimming: 1 base; junction bases outside the gene matches: 7. The CDR3 loop spans 15 amino acids. Per germline, CDR1 LNHNV and CDR2 YYDKDF (reference sequence). CDR3 protein: CATIRGTGGTDTQYF. CDR3 nucleotide sequence: TGTGCCACCATCCGAGGGACAGGTGGCACAGATACGCAGTATTTT.

CDR3: CAWSYRALLDTQYF. CDR3 coding DNA: TGTGCCTGGAGTTACCGGGCCCTGCTGGATACGCAGTATTTT. The rearrangement links TRBV30 to TRBJ2-3; D gene uncertain. CDR1 GTSNPN and CDR2 SVGIG come from the germline V gene (reference sequence). V was trimmed by 2 bases and J by 6 bases, leaving 15 bases between them. This CDR3 contains 14 residues.

This sequence joins TRBV7-9 and TRBJ2-1; perhaps TRBD2 as D (5 bases). The CDR3 loop spans 13 amino acids. Germline CDR1 reads SEHNR; CDR2 reads FQNEAQ (reference sequence). V shed 0 bases and J shed 9 bases, with 9 bases lying between them. The CDR3 sequence: CASSLAASSEQFF. CDR3 nucleotide sequence: TGTGCCAGCAGCTTAGCCGCTAGCTCTGAGCAGTTCTTC.

V and J are TRBV6-6 and TRBJ2-2, with D perhaps being TRBD1 or TRBD2 (5 bases each). Trimming took 3 bases from V and 5 from J, leaving 10 bases between them. The CDR3 runs 14 residues. CDR1 and CDR2 from the germline V gene are MNHNY and SVGAGI (reference sequence). The CDR3 DNA reads as TGTGCCAGCAGTTATGGGGGTCTGACCGGGGAGCTGTTTTTT. Its translation is CASSYGGLTGELFF.

The sample holds one count of this clone. This chain links TRBV30 with TRBJ1-4, with D hard to call. The germline gives CDR1 GTSNPN, CDR2 SVGIG (reference sequence). This CDR3 contains 13 residues. Trimming cost V 1 base and J 4 bases, with 7 bases left between them. CDR3 nucleotide sequence: TGTGCCTGGAGTGCCCGGTATAATGAAAAACTGTTTTTT. It specifies CAWSARYNEKLFF.

This chain links TRBV5-3 with TRBJ1-6; no clear D. TRBV5-3 is recorded as an ORF, its role being uncertain. V was cut by 0 bases and J by 10 bases, with 14 bases left in between. CDR3 length: 15 residues. In DNA form, the CDR3 reads TGTGCCAGAAGCTTGGATAAGGGTAGTGGGTCACCCCTCCACTTT. Translating it yields CARSLDKGSGSPLHF.

V and J are TRBV18 and TRBJ2-7, with unresolved D. Trimming removed 2 bases at V and 3 bases at J, with 8 bases between. There are 13 residues in the CDR3. The germline CDR1 and CDR2 sequences are KGHSH and LQKENI. The DNA for the CDR3 is TGTGCCAGCTCACCAACGGTAAACTACGAGCAGTACTTC. It is translated as CASSPTVNYEQYF.

This chain connects TRBV11-2 to TRBJ2-7, with D possibly TRBD2 on 6 matching bases. V was shortened by 2 bases and J by 1 base, with 21 bases between the two germline ends. Germline loops: CDR1 SGHAT, CDR2 FQNNGV. This CDR3 has 18 amino acids. The CDR3 spells CASSLTGLATTGSYEQYF. The CDR3 DNA follows: TGTGCCAGCAGCTTAACAGGCCTAGCGACGACCGGGTCCTACGAGCAGTACTTC. The complete variable domain, with remaining parts taken from reference TRBV11-2 and TRBJ2-7, reads EAGVAQSPRYKIIEKRQSVAFWCNPISGHATLYWYQQILGQGPKLLIQFQNNGVVDDSQLPKDRFSAERLKGVDSTLKIQPAKLEDSAVYLCASSLTGLATTGSYEQYFGPGTRLTVT.

This chain uses TRBV2 with TRBJ2-1, with D perhaps matching TRBD1 or TRBD2 (5 bases each). The ends were cut back, 7 bases at V and 9 bases at J, with 16 bases in the middle. In germline, CDR1 is SNHLY, CDR2 FYNNEI. CDR3 size: 13 residues. CDR3 in DNA: TGTGCCAGCAAGGGGACCTCAGGCAGTGAGCAGTTCTTC. Translating it yields CASKGTSGSEQFF.